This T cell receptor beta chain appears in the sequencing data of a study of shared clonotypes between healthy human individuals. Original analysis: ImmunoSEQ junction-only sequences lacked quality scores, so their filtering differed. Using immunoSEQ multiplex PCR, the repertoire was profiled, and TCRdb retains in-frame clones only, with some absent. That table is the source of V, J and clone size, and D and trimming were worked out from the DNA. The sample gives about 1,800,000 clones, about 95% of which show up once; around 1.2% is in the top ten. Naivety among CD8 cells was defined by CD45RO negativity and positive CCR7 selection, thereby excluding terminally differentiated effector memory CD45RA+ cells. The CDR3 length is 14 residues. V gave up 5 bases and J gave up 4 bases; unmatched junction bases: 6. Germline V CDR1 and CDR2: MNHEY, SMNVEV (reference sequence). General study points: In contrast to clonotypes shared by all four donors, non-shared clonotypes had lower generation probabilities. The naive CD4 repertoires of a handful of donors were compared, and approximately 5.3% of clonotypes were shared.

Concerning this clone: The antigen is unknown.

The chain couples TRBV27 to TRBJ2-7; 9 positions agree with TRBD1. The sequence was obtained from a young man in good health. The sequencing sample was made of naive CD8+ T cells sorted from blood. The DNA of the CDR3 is TGTGCCAGCAGTGCGACAGGGGGGGGATACGAGCAGTACTTC. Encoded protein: CASSATGGGYEQYF.